A selection of T cell receptor beta chains follows, all from one sample in a study of pediatric ulcerative colitis. Produced via immunoSEQ multiplex PCR; TCRdb's table is partial and in-frame only. The table has 10,000 or so clones, 88% seen once. Sequencing used blood. The receptors derive from a girl aged 10-17 years with moderate ulcerative colitis. CDR3s include the opening cysteine and the closing phenylalanine or tryptophan. Fields, in order: CDR3 DNA, CDR3 protein, J gene, D gene, V gene, clone size. A D gene is named only where the DNA matches it firmly. Some rows mark clone size as missing; the rest say once, few, many or name a class of expanded clone.

CDR3nt: TGTGCCAGCAGTCTGGGGGGACAGGGATCCTACGAGCAGTACTTC
CDR3aa: CASSLGGQGSYEQYF
j_gene: TRBJ2-7
d_gene: TRBD1
v_gene: TRBV28
abundance: NA

CDR3nt: TGTGCCAGCAGCGTAGTAGGGGGAAATTACAATGAGCAGTTCTTC
CDR3aa: CASSVVGGNYNEQFF
j_gene: TRBJ2-1
d_gene: NA
v_gene: TRBV9
abundance: NA

CDR3nt: TGCGCCAGCAGCCAAGAGGGTCCCAGGGGCGGGGAAAAACTGTTTTTT
CDR3aa: CASSQEGPRGGEKLFF
j_gene: TRBJ1-4
d_gene: NA
v_gene: TRBV4-1
abundance: NA

CDR3nt: TGTGCCAGTAGCACCCAGGGTAATAGCAATCAGCCCCAGCATTTT
CDR3aa: CASSTQGNSNQPQHF
j_gene: TRBJ1-5
d_gene: NA
v_gene: TRBV19
abundance: NA

CDR3nt: TGTGCCAGTAGTACTAGCGCGGGGGCCCTAGCTTTCTTT
CDR3aa: CASSTSAGALAFF
j_gene: TRBJ1-1
d_gene: NA
v_gene: TRBV19
abundance: NA

CDR3nt: TGTGCCAGCAGCTTAGCGGGACAAGAAGCTTTCTTT
CDR3aa: CASSLAGQEAFF
j_gene: TRBJ1-1
d_gene: NA
v_gene: TRBV7-2
abundance: NA

CDR3nt: TGTGCCAGCAGGGACAGTAGCTCTGGAAACACCATATATTTT
CDR3aa: CASRDSSSGNTIYF
j_gene: TRBJ1-3
d_gene: NA
v_gene: TRBV6-5
abundance: NA

CDR3nt: TGTGCCAGCAGTGAACTGACAGGGAACTATGGCTACACCTTC
CDR3aa: CASSELTGNYGYTF
j_gene: TRBJ1-2
d_gene: TRBD1
v_gene: TRBV6-1
abundance: NA

CDR3nt: TGTGCCAGCAGCGTAGCTCCGGGGGTATCCTACGAGCAGTACTTC
CDR3aa: CASSVAPGVSYEQYF
j_gene: TRBJ2-7
d_gene: NA
v_gene: TRBV9
abundance: NA

CDR3nt: TGTGCCATCAGTGAGTCGGTCCTAGATGGCTACACCTTC
CDR3aa: CAISESVLDGYTF
j_gene: TRBJ1-2
d_gene: NA
v_gene: TRBV10-3
abundance: NA

CDR3nt: TGTGCCAGCAGTCCCGACAGCTTCCCTGGAAACACCATATATTTT
CDR3aa: CASSPDSFPGNTIYF
j_gene: TRBJ1-3
d_gene: NA
v_gene: TRBV7-3
abundance: NA

CDR3nt: TGTGCCAGCAGCTTAGGTACGGCGGAGTACAATGAGCAGTTCTTC
CDR3aa: CASSLGTAEYNEQFF
j_gene: TRBJ2-1
d_gene: NA
v_gene: TRBV11-3
abundance: NA

CDR3nt: TGTGCCAGCAGCGTAGGAGATCCCTCTGGGGCCAACGTCCTGACTTTC
CDR3aa: CASSVGDPSGANVLTF
j_gene: TRBJ2-6
d_gene: NA
v_gene: TRBV9
abundance: NA

CDR3nt: TGTGCCAGCAGTTTAACAGGGCCAATCAATCAGCCCCAGCATTTT
CDR3aa: CASSLTGPINQPQHF
j_gene: TRBJ1-5
d_gene: NA
v_gene: TRBV27
abundance: NA

CDR3nt: TGTGCCAGCAGTGAATCCGTCTATGGCTACACCTTC
CDR3aa: CASSESVYGYTF
j_gene: TRBJ1-2
d_gene: NA
v_gene: TRBV2
abundance: once

CDR3nt: TGTGCCAGCTCTTATAATACGGGGGGGGGCCCCTACGAGCAGTACTTC
CDR3aa: CASSYNTGGGPYEQYF
j_gene: TRBJ2-7
d_gene: TRBD2
v_gene: TRBV27
abundance: NA

CDR3nt: TGTGCCAGCAGCTTAGCCCAAGAAACCTATGGCTACACCTTC
CDR3aa: CASSLAQETYGYTF
j_gene: TRBJ1-2
d_gene: NA
v_gene: TRBV7-9
abundance: few

CDR3nt: TGTGCCAGCAGTCTCACGGGGGGTAATAATTCACCCCTCCACTTT
CDR3aa: CASSLTGGNNSPLHF
j_gene: TRBJ1-6
d_gene: NA
v_gene: TRBV7-9
abundance: NA

CDR3nt: TGTGCCATCAGTGAAAGGGGGGCTCCCACCGGGGAGCTGTTTTTT
CDR3aa: CAISERGAPTGELFF
j_gene: TRBJ2-2
d_gene: NA
v_gene: TRBV10-3
abundance: few